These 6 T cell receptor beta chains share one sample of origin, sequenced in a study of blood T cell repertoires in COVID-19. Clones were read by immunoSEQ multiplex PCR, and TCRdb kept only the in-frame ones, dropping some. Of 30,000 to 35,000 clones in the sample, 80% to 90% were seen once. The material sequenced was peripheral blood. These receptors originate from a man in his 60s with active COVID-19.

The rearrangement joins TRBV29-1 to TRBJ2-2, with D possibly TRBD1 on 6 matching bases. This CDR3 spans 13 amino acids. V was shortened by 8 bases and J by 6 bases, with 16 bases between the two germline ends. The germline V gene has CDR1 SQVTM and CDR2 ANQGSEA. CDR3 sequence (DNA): TGCAGCACTGCAGGGGTTCGGGCCGGGGAGCTGTTTTTT. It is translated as CSTAGVRAGELFF.

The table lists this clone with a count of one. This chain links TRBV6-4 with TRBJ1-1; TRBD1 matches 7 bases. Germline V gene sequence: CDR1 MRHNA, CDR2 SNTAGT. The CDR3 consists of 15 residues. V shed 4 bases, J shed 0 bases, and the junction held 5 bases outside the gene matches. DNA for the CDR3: TGTGCCAGCAGTGGCGGGACAGACATGAACACTGAAGCTTTCTTT. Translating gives CASSGGTDMNTEAFF.

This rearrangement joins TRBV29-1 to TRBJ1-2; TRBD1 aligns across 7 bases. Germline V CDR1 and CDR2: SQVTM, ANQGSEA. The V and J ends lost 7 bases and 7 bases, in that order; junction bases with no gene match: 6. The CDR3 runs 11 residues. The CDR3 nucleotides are TGCAGCGCAACAGGGGACTCTGGCTACACCTTC. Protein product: CSATGDSGYTF. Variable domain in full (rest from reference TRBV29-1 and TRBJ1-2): SAVISQKPSRDICQRGTSLTIQCQVDSQVTMMFWYRQQPGQSLTLIATANQGSEATYESGFVIDKFPISRPNLTFSTLTVSNMSPEDSSIYLCSATGDSGYTFGSGTRLTVV.

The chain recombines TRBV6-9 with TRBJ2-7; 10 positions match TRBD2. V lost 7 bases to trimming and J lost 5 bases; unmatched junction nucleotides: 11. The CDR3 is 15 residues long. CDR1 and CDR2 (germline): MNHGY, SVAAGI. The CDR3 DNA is TGTGCCAGCAACCGAGCGGGAGGGCTCGCCGACGAGCAGTACTTC. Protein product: CASNRAGGLADEQYF.

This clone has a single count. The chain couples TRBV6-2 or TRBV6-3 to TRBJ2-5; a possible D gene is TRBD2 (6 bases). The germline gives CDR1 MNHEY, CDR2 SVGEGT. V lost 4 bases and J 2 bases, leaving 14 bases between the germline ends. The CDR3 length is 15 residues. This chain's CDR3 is CASSSRGSSQETQYF. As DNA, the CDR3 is TGTGCCAGCAGTTCTCGGGGGAGCTCACAAGAGACCCAGTACTTC.

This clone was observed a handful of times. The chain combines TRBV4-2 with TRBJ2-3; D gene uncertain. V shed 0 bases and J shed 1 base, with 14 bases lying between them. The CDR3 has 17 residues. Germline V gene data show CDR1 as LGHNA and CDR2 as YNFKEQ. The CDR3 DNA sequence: TGTGCCAGCAGCCAAGAGACAAAACAATACGGCACAGATACGCAGTATTTT. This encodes CASSQETKQYGTDTQYF.